The subject of this entry is one T cell receptor (beta chain). Its antigen has not been determined. No per-base quality is available; no much larger clone lies one base away. The CDR3 covers 15 residues, taking in both the cysteine and the phenylalanine. Here the CDR3 DNA is all that survives: 45 bases in frame from base 1. After removal of 2 bases from V and 5 bases from J, the junction retains 5 bases not matched to a gene. The germline V gene provides CDR1 SGDLS and CDR2 YYNGEE. The library was prepared using the immunoSEQ multiplex PCR assay. On the authors' methods: A statistical classification framework was developed to diagnose cytomegalovirus status using the catalog of TCR beta chain sequences. TCRdb limited this immuneACCESS table to in-frame rearrangements with V and J called. A share of clones is missing; checked studies link under half to unresolved V genes, and the rest is unexplained. The D gene and trimming were derived from the DNA, and the V and J assignments and clone size from that table. Recorded for this sample are 220,000 or so clones; 83% of them occurred a single time. Roughly 5.5% of the sample is taken by the ten largest.

The data stem from a study of cytomegalovirus exposure and HLA in healthy donors (dated by TCRdb to the late 2010s). Study-wide context: A later analysis indicated that the 110 or so validation repertoires were generated on the platform also employed for the roughly 650 repertoires of the first cohort. The study was designed to test whether signatures of past pathogen exposure could be identified by cataloging public T cell receptors. Along with the approximately 700-subject first cohort, a separate validation cohort of over a hundred different subjects was used. The study combined high-throughput TCR immunosequencing, statistical association of individual TCRs with disease status, and machine learning to predict cytomegalovirus infection status.

Results the study describes overall, beyond this receptor: While some public TCRs were present in many individuals, most TCR sequences turned up only very rarely across donors. It was suggested by the authors that the approach could potentially be generalized to other disease states and immunological phenotypes. In vitro tests confirmed that a few of the cytomegalovirus-associated TCR beta chains recognize cytomegalovirus antigens. A total of about 180 TCR beta chains were listed by the study as associated with cytomegalovirus. The classifier was reported to diagnose cytomegalovirus status with high specificity and sensitivity in both the original cohort and the validation cohort. A later analysis had no HLA typing for the validation cohort, so co-occurrence there was scored across all 130 or so repertoires. A later analysis found that TCRs clustered in the first cohort also tended to co-occur in the 100 to 150 validation repertoires, with 94% of cluster scores above 0.

The donors were included in the validation cohort of over a hundred subjects, a group kept apart from the 666-subject first cohort. This clonotype was sampled from a woman aged 18-29 years in good health and CMV-seronegative. The V and J genes are TRBV9 and TRBJ1-2; 11 of the junction bases match TRBD1. The sequenced sample was PBMCs. The CDR3 region has the sequence CASSVEGTGGYGYTF. The nucleotide sequence reads as follows: TGTGCCAGCAGCGTGGAGGGGACAGGGGGGTATGGCTACACCTTC.